Presented here are 17 T cell receptor beta chains from one specimen sequenced in a study of Graves' ophthalmopathy and Graves' hyperthyroidism. RNA served as the template for amplifying TCR beta CDR3 regions. HTBI primers were employed in first-round RT-PCR, then a second-round multiplex PCR followed. TCRdb passed the multiplex PCR reads through MiXCR, listing each CDR3 protein once. The data show about 39,000 distinct CDR3 sequences, with around half seen just once and under 30% held by the top ten. Sample: peripheral blood. The receptors shown here come from an adult woman with stable Graves' hyperthyroidism.

V usage is TRBV20-1 and J usage is TRBJ2-5, with 7 bases fitting TRBD1. The junction had 6 bases not matched to a gene; V was cut back by 4 bases and J by 4 bases. The CDR3 runs 13 residues. Germline values: CDR1 DFQATT, CDR2 SNEGSKA (reference sequence). The CDR3 spells CSAKRQGRETQYF. As DNA, the CDR3 is TGCAGTGCTAAAAGACAGGGCCGAGAGACCCAGTACTTC.

This clonotype was observed a handful of times. The chain is built from TRBV7-9 and TRBJ1-2, with D possibly matching TRBD1 (5 bases). Germline V gene sequence: CDR1 SEHNR, CDR2 FQNEAQ (reference sequence). The V gene lost 2 bases and the J gene lost 8 bases, with 15 bases spanning the gap. This CDR3 spans 14 amino acids. As DNA, the CDR3 is TGTGCCAGCAGCTTAATAGCGACTAACAGGGGCTACACCTTC. It codes for CASSLIATNRGYTF.

The chain employs TRBV29-1 and TRBJ1-2; 9 bases map to TRBD1. Per the germline V gene, CDR1 is SQVTM and CDR2 is ANQGSEA. V trimming: 7 bases; J trimming: 1 base; junction bases outside the gene matches: 4. This CDR3 contains 13 residues. The CDR3, as DNA: TGCAGCGGGGGGGACAGGGATAACTATGGCTACACCTTC. It specifies CSGGDRDNYGYTF.

This chain uses TRBV29-1 with TRBJ1-5; 10 bases map to TRBD1. CDR1 is SQVTM and CDR2 is ANQGSEA in the germline V gene. The trim removed 6 bases at V and 4 bases at J, leaving 3 bases unmatched. The CDR3 runs to 13 residues. The CDR3 reads CSVGTGDNQPQHF. The CDR3 nucleotides read TGCAGCGTCGGGACAGGGGATAATCAGCCCCAGCATTTT.

This clonotype was recorded many times. The CDR3: CSASSLQGSGANVLTF. The CDR3 DNA follows: TGCAGTGCTTCATCGCTACAGGGCTCTGGGGCCAACGTCCTGACTTTC. The rearrangement joins TRBV20-1 to TRBJ2-6, with D possibly matching TRBD1 (6 bases). Germline assignment: CDR1 DFQATT and CDR2 SNEGSKA (reference sequence). Trimming cost V 5 bases and J 0 bases, with 14 bases left between them. The length of the CDR3 is 16 residues.

This clonotype is labeled as medium-sized. This sequence joins TRBV10-3 and TRBJ1-2, with D tentatively TRBD1 (6 bases). The CDR3 has 14 amino acids. CDR1 and CDR2 (germline): ENHRY, SYGVKD. The germline V and J ends were trimmed by 4 bases and 4 bases, with 13 bases remaining between them. The CDR3 region has the DNA TGTGCCATCAGTGGAGCGGGGGCTAGCTATGGCTACACCTTC. Its protein is CAISGAGASYGYTF.

The chain carries TRBV11-2 and TRBJ1-2; 10 bases line up with TRBD1. Germline CDR1 reads SGHAT; CDR2 reads FQNNGV. CDR3 length equals 14 residues. J gave up 4 bases and V 6 bases, and 5 bases lay outside the gene matches. CDR3 sequence (DNA): TGTGCCAGCAGTTGGGACAGGGGCCCCTATGGCTACACCTTC. This translates into CASSWDRGPYGYTF.

This clonotype was picked up many times. The germline gene is not matched at one end of the junction; a read error may be the cause. V and J are TRBV30 and TRBJ1-4; D uncertain. CDR3 length equals 13 residues. Germline V gives CDR1 GTSNPN, CDR2 SVGIG (reference sequence). The DNA of the CDR3 is TGTGCCTGTAGTGTATACGCTAATGAAAAACTGTTTTTT. Translated: CACSVYANEKLFF.

The chain combines TRBV6-4 with TRBJ2-2; D is possibly TRBD1 or TRBD2 (5 bases each). Germline CDR1 reads MRHNA; CDR2 reads SNTAGT. Trimming took 5 bases from V and 17 from J, leaving 27 bases between them. This CDR3 region has 15 residues. The CDR3 DNA follows: TGTGCCAGCAGTCCATCTCAGGGTTTCTCCGGGGAGCCATTTTTT. It translates to CASSPSQGFSGEPFF.

In its sample, this clonotype was seen once. The J gene is TRBJ2-7, the V gene TRBV20-1; 7 bases match TRBD1. Trimming at V came to 5 bases and at J to 3 bases, leaving 4 bases not matched to a gene. Germline lookup yields CDR1 DFQATT and CDR2 SNEGSKA (reference sequence). The CDR3 is made up of 12 amino acids. CDR3 in amino acids: CSASGTDYEQYF. CDR3 nucleotide sequence: TGCAGTGCTTCCGGGACAGACTACGAGCAGTACTTC.

This chain joins TRBV11-2 and TRBJ2-7; tentatively, D is TRBD1 (7 bases). V was trimmed by 10 bases and J by 7 bases, leaving 14 bases between them. The CDR3 sequence is 11 residues long. Per germline, CDR1 SGHAT and CDR2 FQNNGV. The CDR3 region is CATFGGQEQYF. DNA of the CDR3: TGTGCCACATTCGGGGGACAGGAGCAGTACTTC.

The chain combines TRBV2 with TRBJ2-1, with 9 positions matching TRBD1. V lost 5 bases, J lost 9 bases, and 14 bases stayed unmatched. This CDR3 spans 16 amino acids. Germline V gives CDR1 SNHLY, CDR2 FYNNEI. CDR3 nucleotide sequence: TGTGCCAGCAGTTCCAAGGCTTGGACAGGGGCTTCTGAGCAGTTCTTC. Residues: CASSSKAWTGASEQFF.

The V call is TRBV7-9, the J call TRBJ1-2, with TRBD1 matching over 11 bases. The germline gives CDR1 SEHNR, CDR2 FQNEAQ (reference sequence). This CDR3 region has 14 residues. J lost 8 bases, V lost 5 bases, and 7 bases had no gene match. The CDR3 sequence: CASSLGTGGQGYTF. The DNA of the CDR3 is TGTGCCAGCAGCCTCGGGACAGGGGGACAAGGCTACACCTTC.

This clonotype came up many times. The chain links TRBV5-4 to TRBJ1-5; D unresolved. The CDR3 contains 14 residues. The V end was cut by 0 bases, the J end by 3 bases, with 7 bases between. Germline loops: CDR1 SGHNT, CDR2 YYREEE (reference sequence). CDR3 sequence (DNA): TGTGCCAGCAGCTTGGACGGGGTCAATCAGCCCCAGCATTTT. This encodes CASSLDGVNQPQHF.

As regards this clonotype: A read error may account for a junction end that differs from germline. The chain recombines TRBV12-3 or TRBV12-4 with TRBJ2-5; D gene ambiguous. The CDR3 runs 8 residues. The CDR3 spells CASSLLGF. The DNA of the CDR3 is TGTGCCAGCAGTTTATTGGGCTTC.

The chain is built from TRBV5-1 and TRBJ2-5, with D perhaps TRBD1 (5 bases). V was pared by 4 bases and J by 5 bases, with 18 bases between. The CDR3 contains 15 residues. Germline V gene lookup returns CDR1 SGHRS and CDR2 YFSETQ. CDR3 region: CASSPEGVVGETQYF. The CDR3 DNA is TGCGCCAGCAGCCCCGAAGGGGTAGTCGGGGAGACCCAGTACTTC.

This rearrangement joins TRBV9 to TRBJ2-2; 9 bases are shared with TRBD1. J gave up 3 bases and V 4 bases, and 4 bases lay outside the gene matches. Germline CDR1 SGDLS, CDR2 YYNGEE. CDR3 size: 15 residues. The CDR3 sequence is CASSMGQGDTGELFF. DNA for the CDR3: TGTGCCAGCAGCATGGGACAGGGTGACACCGGGGAGCTGTTTTTT.